Sequencing of this TCR beta chain was carried out in a study of blood T cell repertoires in COVID-19. Background on the study: Italy, Spain and the United States were the sources of the convalescent and acute COVID-19 samples. Sample material is recorded as cDNA or gDNA derived from T cells, B-cell-depleted T cells, or PBMCs.

Original handling: Estimation of nucleated cell counts relied on the amplification of reference gene primers. The repertoire was sequenced with immunoSEQ multiplex PCR; TCRdb's copy has only in-frame clones and lacks some. The V and J calls and clone size were taken over from that table, and D and trimming were inferred from the DNA. The sample has 180,000 or so clones; about 80% are singletons. This TCR was recovered from a human donor with acute or convalescent COVID-19. The donor label of this sample is uncertain. Material for sequencing was peripheral blood.

The CDR3 DNA follows: TGTGCCAGCTCACCGGACAGGGAGGGCGAGCAGTACTTC. Protein product: CASSPDREGEQYF. The chain links TRBV18 to TRBJ2-7; TRBD1 is a possible D gene (8 bases). The V gene's germline CDR1 is KGHSH and CDR2 LQKENI. This CDR3 spans 13 amino acids. Trimming removed 3 bases from V and 6 bases from J, with 12 bases in between.